One and the same sample provided the 25 T cell receptor beta chains below, sequenced in a study of monozygotic twins with inflammatory bowel disease. TCRdb reprocessed the 5' RACE reads, keeping one entry per CDR3 protein, no DNA. This table holds over 350,000 distinct CDR3 sequences. The sequencing sample was made of blood. Receptors originate from a human donor with ulcerative colitis or Crohn's disease, or a healthy co-twin of an affected twin (not recorded which).

This chain uses TRBV20-1 with TRBJ2-5; no DNA is available, so the TRBD2 call from TCRdb remains unchecked. The CDR3 has 14 amino acids. Per the germline V gene, CDR1 is DFQATT and CDR2 is SNEGSKA (reference sequence). The CDR3 loop reads CSARVGGFGETQYF.

The V gene is TRBV24-1, the J gene TRBJ2-7; TCRdb calls TRBD1, which cannot be checked without DNA. The length of the CDR3 is 16 residues. The germline CDR1 and CDR2 sequences are KGHDR and SFDVKD. Here the CDR3 reads CATSDSTGTGGNEQYF.

This sequence joins TRBV7-2 and TRBJ2-3; lacking DNA, the TRBD2 call made by TCRdb goes unchecked. Germline V gene data show CDR1 as SGHTA and CDR2 as FQGNSA. The CDR3 covers 18 residues. The CDR3 is CASSLPSGGTSRTDTQYF. Full variable domain (missing parts from reference TRBV7-2 and TRBJ2-3): GAGVSQSPSNKVTEKGKDVELRCDPISGHTALYWYRQSLGQGLEFLIYFQGNSAPDKSGLPSDRFSAERTGGSVSTLTIQRTQQEDSAVYLCASSLPSGGTSRTDTQYFGPGTRLTVL.

The chain carries TRBV12-3 or TRBV12-4 and TRBJ1-2; the D call from TCRdb, TRBD1, cannot be confirmed without DNA. This CDR3 spans 14 amino acids. CDR3 in amino acids: CASSSQTGIYGYTF.

The V gene is TRBV7-2, the J gene TRBJ2-6; no DNA is available, so the TRBD2 call from TCRdb remains unchecked. Germline V gene lookup returns CDR1 SGHTA and CDR2 FQGNSA. This CDR3 is 15 amino acids long. The CDR3 loop reads CASSLQSGGANVLTF.

V gene TRBV12-3 or TRBV12-4 combines with J gene TRBJ2-7; the TCRdb call, TRBD1, lacks DNA for checking. This CDR3 comprises 12 residues. The CDR3 spells CASRESGYEQYF.

V usage is TRBV5-1 and J usage is TRBJ2-2; as DNA is missing, the TRBD2 call by TCRdb cannot be tested. Germline CDR1 SGHRS, CDR2 YFSETQ. The CDR3 is 16 amino acids. CDR3 residues: CASSYGGGTNTGELFF.

The chain joins TRBV4-1 to TRBJ2-1; with no DNA, the TCRdb D assignment of TRBD1 cannot be verified. CDR1 is MGHRA and CDR2 is YSYEKL in the germline V gene. The CDR3 sequence is 18 residues long. CDR3 sequence: CASSQDTRDRGIYNEQFF.

The V call is TRBV29-1, the J call TRBJ2-5; there is no DNA to check the TCRdb D call of TRBD1. The CDR3 sequence is 11 residues long. Germline loops: CDR1 SQVTM, CDR2 ANQGSEA. The CDR3 sequence: CSVRQGETQYF.

The J gene is TRBJ1-1, the V gene TRBV7-2; as DNA is missing, the TRBD1 call by TCRdb cannot be tested. This CDR3 region has 16 residues. CDR1 and CDR2 from the germline V gene are SGHTA and FQGNSA. The chain's CDR3 is CASSFTGTRDNTKAFF.

The chain joins TRBV7-2 to TRBJ1-1; the D call of TRBD1 rests on TCRdb alone, since no DNA is present to check it. Germline V gene data show CDR1 as SGHTA and CDR2 as FQGNSA. CDR3 length: 15 residues. This CDR3 reads CASSPRTQTPTEAFF.

The genes are TRBV28 and TRBJ1-6; TCRdb proposes TRBD1, but this gene call is untestable without DNA. This CDR3 has 18 amino acids. Germline V gene lookup returns CDR1 MDHEN and CDR2 SYDVKM. CDR3 sequence: CASSFPVGTGGYNSPLHF.

This chain joins TRBV29-1 and TRBJ2-1; TCRdb outputs TRBD2, but without DNA this stays unchecked. CDR3 length: 14 residues. Germline CDR1 SQVTM, CDR2 ANQGSEA. Here the CDR3 reads CSAVGTNGYNEQFF.

The rearrangement joins TRBV5-6 to TRBJ2-3. Germline V gene data show CDR1 as SGHDT and CDR2 as YYEEEE. The CDR3 runs to 17 residues. CDR3 amino acids: CASKPKPILGDTDTQYF.

J is TRBJ1-6 and V is TRBV27. This CDR3 is 16 amino acids long. Germline V gives CDR1 MNHEY, CDR2 SMNVEV (reference sequence). The CDR3: CASSFRASSYNSPLHF.

The chain uses TRBV4-3 and TRBJ2-4; the TCRdb call, TRBD1, lacks DNA for checking. This CDR3 contains 13 residues. The germline V gene has CDR1 LGHNA and CDR2 YSLEER. The CDR3 protein is CASSPGGLYIQYF.

This rearrangement joins TRBV20-1 to TRBJ2-5. This CDR3 has 13 amino acids. The V gene's germline CDR1 is DFQATT and CDR2 SNEGSKA (reference sequence). The chain's CDR3 is CSASMGSQETQYF.

The V call is TRBV20-1, the J call TRBJ2-4. CDR3 length: 15 residues. The germline V gene has CDR1 DFQATT and CDR2 SNEGSKA (reference sequence). The CDR3 loop is CSASSVGYDENIQYF.

The CDR3 sequence: CASSLDRGNEAFF. J is TRBJ1-1 and V is TRBV5-4. The germline V gene encodes CDR1 SGHNT and CDR2 YYREEE (reference sequence). This CDR3 region has 13 residues.

This chain links TRBV7-2 with TRBJ2-3. The CDR3 length is 14 residues. In germline, CDR1 is SGHTA, CDR2 FQGNSA. The CDR3 sequence: CASSLAAHRDTQYF.

V usage is TRBV3-1 and J usage is TRBJ1-2; TCRdb's D call, TRBD1, is unchecked because there is no DNA. Germline V gene lookup returns CDR1 LGHDT and CDR2 YNNKEL (reference sequence). The CDR3 is made up of 14 amino acids. CDR3 protein: CASSQPTGDYGYTF. Full variable domain (missing parts from reference TRBV3-1 and TRBJ1-2): DTAVSQTPKYLVTQMGNDKSIKCEQNLGHDTMYWYKQDSKKFLKIMFSYNNKELIINETVPNRFSPKSPDKAHLNLHINSLELGDSAVYFCASSQPTGDYGYTFGSGTRLTVV.

This chain uses TRBV12-3 or TRBV12-4 with TRBJ2-5; as DNA is missing, the TRBD1 call by TCRdb cannot be tested. The CDR3 runs to 17 residues. Here the CDR3 reads CASSLYRNQIRQETQYF.

V gene TRBV5-1 combines with J gene TRBJ2-3; TCRdb reports TRBD1, a call that lacks DNA to check it against. Germline lookup yields CDR1 SGHRS and CDR2 YFSETQ. CDR3 length: 15 residues. CDR3 loop: CASSLPSGGPEAQYF.

V usage is TRBV18 and J usage is TRBJ2-5. The CDR3 runs to 15 residues. Germline V gene sequence: CDR1 KGHSH, CDR2 LQKENI. CDR3 sequence reads: CASSPPGGRQETQYF. Drawing the rest from reference TRBV18 and TRBJ2-5, the complete variable domain is NAGVMQNPRHLVRRRGQEARLRCSPMKGHSHVYWYRQLPEEGLKFMVYLQKENIIDESGMPKERFSAEFPKEGPSILRIQQVVRGDSAAYFCASSPPGGRQETQYFGPGTRLLVL.

V gene TRBV24-1 combines with J gene TRBJ2-7; TCRdb lists TRBD2, though no DNA is available to test this call. The length of the CDR3 is 17 residues. Germline lookup yields CDR1 KGHDR and CDR2 SFDVKD. The CDR3 protein is CATSDRLTLAVSYEQYF.